The 10 T cell receptor beta chains given below trace back to one sample, sequenced in a study of OX40 agonist ivuxolimab in advanced cancers. The method was immunoSEQ multiplex PCR; TCRdb's version includes in-frame clones alone and lacks a portion of them. This sample has more than 60,000 clones, with around four fifths found just once. The material sequenced was CD4+ or CD8+ T cells sorted from blood, taken in a trial of the OX40 agonist ivuxolimab. These receptors were obtained from an adult with an advanced solid tumor such as melanoma, head and neck, liver or kidney cancer.

V is TRBV6-5 and J is TRBJ1-1, with D maybe TRBD1 (6 bases). Per the germline V gene, CDR1 is MNHEY and CDR2 is SVGAGI. V lost 0 bases and J lost 3, with 14 bases in between. This CDR3 region has 16 residues. CDR3 region: CASSYSINREDTEAFF. The CDR3 DNA reads as TGTGCCAGCAGTTACTCGATCAACAGGGAGGACACTGAAGCTTTCTTT.

The J gene is TRBJ2-1, the V gene TRBV11-3; TRBD2 aligns across 12 bases. This CDR3 spans 16 amino acids. With 4 bases clipped from V and 6 bases from J, the junction kept 7 bases outside the gene matches. Per germline, CDR1 SGHNT and CDR2 YENEEA. This CDR3 is CASSSTSSGGANEQFF. The CDR3 DNA is TGTGCCAGCAGCTCCACCTCTAGCGGGGGGGCCAATGAGCAGTTCTTC. The entire variable domain, with the rest obtained from reference TRBV11-3 and TRBJ2-1, is as follows: EAGVVQSPRYKIIEKKQPVAFWCNPISGHNTLYWYLQNLGQGPELLIRYENEEAVDDSQLPKDRFSAERLKGVDSTLKIQPAELGDSAVYLCASSSTSSGGANEQFFGPGTRLTVL.

V is TRBV7-2 and J is TRBJ2-3, with 10 bases fitting TRBD2. CDR3 length: 18 amino acids. Germline V CDR1 and CDR2: SGHTA, FQGNSA. After removal of 1 base from V and 6 bases from J, the junction contained 13 bases not matched to a gene. In DNA form, the CDR3 reads TGTGCCAGCAGCTTAGAAGGCCTAGCGGGGGTGACTAGGGATACGCAGTATTTT. It codes for CASSLEGLAGVTRDTQYF.

The V and J genes are TRBV7-2 and TRBJ1-5; a possible D gene is TRBD1 (5 bases). V lost 1 base to trimming and J lost 4 bases, with 8 bases between them. The germline gives CDR1 SGHTA, CDR2 FQGNSA. The CDR3 totals 14 residues. DNA of the CDR3: TGTGCCAGCAGCTTAGGACAGAAAAATCAGCCCCAGCATTTT. As protein: CASSLGQKNQPQHF.

The rearrangement links TRBV9 to TRBJ2-7; no definite D call. Germline values: CDR1 SGDLS, CDR2 YYNGEE. The CDR3 consists of 14 residues. V lost 0 bases, J lost 0 bases, and 7 bases lay in between. The CDR3 reads CASSVGEISYEQYF. In DNA, the CDR3 is TGTGCCAGCAGCGTAGGTGAGATCTCCTACGAGCAGTACTTC.

The J gene is TRBJ2-6, the V gene TRBV7-3; no clear D gene. From germline, CDR1 is SGHTA and CDR2 FQGTGA. The CDR3 has 16 residues. V was pared by 5 bases and J by 4 bases, with 15 bases between. As DNA, the CDR3 is TGTGCCAGCAGCCCCCAAGGGCTGCGGGGGGCCAACGTCCTGACTTTC. As protein: CASSPQGLRGANVLTF.

The CDR3 DNA reads TGCGCCAGCAGCCAAACAGGGGGCGATGGCTACACCTTC. It yields the protein CASSQTGGDGYTF. V is TRBV4-1 and J is TRBJ1-2; 9 bases agree with TRBD1. V gave up 2 bases and J gave up 6 bases; unmatched junction bases: 1. This CDR3 region has 13 residues. Per germline, CDR1 MGHRA and CDR2 YSYEKL.

The chain has TRBV5-1 and TRBJ2-2, with D uncertain. Germline-derived CDR1 and CDR2 are SGHRS and YFSETQ. The length of the CDR3 is 12 residues. The germline V and J ends were trimmed by 2 bases and 7 bases, with 6 bases remaining between them. The CDR3 DNA is TGCGCCAGCAGCTTAAGTCTCGGGGAGCTGTTTTTT. The encoded protein is CASSLSLGELFF.

The sample holds a few counts of this clone. The chain carries TRBV28 and TRBJ1-6, with D perhaps TRBD1 (5 bases). Germline V lookup: CDR1 MDHEN, CDR2 SYDVKM. This CDR3 is 12 amino acids long. Trimming removed 7 bases at V and 10 bases at J, with 11 bases between. The CDR3 nucleotides read TGTGCCAGCACTGAAGGGGAATCACCCCTCCACTTT. Translation gives CASTEGESPLHF.

V usage is TRBV28 and J usage is TRBJ2-7; D is unclear. Trimming removed 3 bases from V and 0 bases from J, with 6 bases in between. Germline CDR1 is MDHEN and CDR2 is SYDVKM. The CDR3 spans 13 residues. The CDR3 protein is CASSFLYSYEQYF. DNA for the CDR3: TGTGCCAGCAGTTTCCTCTACTCCTACGAGCAGTACTTC.